This record concerns one T cell receptor (beta chain) sequence. Antigen unknown. The second PCR ran about 6 to 12 cycles with a sample-barcoded 5' primer and J-beta primers. TCRdb reanalysed the 5' RACE reads using MiXCR and keeps one entry per CDR3 protein. Found here are 780,000 or so distinct CDR3 sequences, approximately 53% of them singletons; the top ten hold around 40%. This CDR3 has 15 amino acids. The germline CDR1 and CDR2 sequences are SGHRS and YFSETQ. Trimming took off 0 bases at V and 4 bases at J, with 11 bases between the two ends. This entry belongs to a study of blood T cells in healthy people across ages. Points from the study as a whole: Roughly linear age-related decline in beta diversity appeared, significant by age roughly 40. The authors considered diversity estimates from one million T cells to be underestimates.

The TCR comes from a man at least 80 years old in good health. J is TRBJ2-1 and V is TRBV5-1; either TRBD1 or TRBD2 may supply D (5 bases each). The specimen was blood. CDR3 amino acids: CASSLGGRRYNEQFF. CDR3 DNA sequence: TGCGCCAGCAGCTTGGGGGGGAGAAGGTACAATGAGCAGTTCTTC.